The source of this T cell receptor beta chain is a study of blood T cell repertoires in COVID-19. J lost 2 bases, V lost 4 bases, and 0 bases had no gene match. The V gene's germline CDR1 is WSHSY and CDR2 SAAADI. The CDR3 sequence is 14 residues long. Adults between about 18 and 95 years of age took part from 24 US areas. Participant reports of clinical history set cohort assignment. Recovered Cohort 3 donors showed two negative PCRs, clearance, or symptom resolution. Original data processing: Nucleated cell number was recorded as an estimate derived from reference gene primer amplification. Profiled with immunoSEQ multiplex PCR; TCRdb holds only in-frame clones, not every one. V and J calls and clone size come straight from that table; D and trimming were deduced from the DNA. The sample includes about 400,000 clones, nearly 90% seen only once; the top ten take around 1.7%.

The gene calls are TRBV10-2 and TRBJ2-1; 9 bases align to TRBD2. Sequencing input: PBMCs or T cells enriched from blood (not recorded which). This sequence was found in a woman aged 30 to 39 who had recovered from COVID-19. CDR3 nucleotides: TGCGCCAGCAGTGGCGGGGGGGCCTACAATGAGCAGTTCTTC. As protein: CASSGGGAYNEQFF.